The present TCR beta chain was sequenced within a study of STAT3 mutations in large granular lymphocyte leukemia. Study-wide findings and caveats: Every T-LGLL patient had at least one immunodominant TCRbeta clonotype.

The table lists this clone with a few counts. Its antigen is currently unknown. Clones were sequenced by immunoSEQ multiplex PCR, and TCRdb holds only the in-frame ones, with some missing. The table includes 7,000 to 9,500 clones, about four fifths detected once. After removal of 0 bases from V and 3 bases from J, the junction contained 9 bases not matched to a gene. CDR3 size: 17 residues. The germline V gene has CDR1 SGHVS and CDR2 FQNEAQ. This receptor was identified in a middle-aged woman with T-cell large granular lymphocyte leukemia. Some clones in this sample may be carry-over from other donors' samples. The sample taken for sequencing was peripheral blood mononuclear cells. The chain employs TRBV7-8 and TRBJ2-7, with TRBD1 matching over 9 bases. The CDR3 sequence: CASSLAQGTGTGYEQYF. CDR3 nucleotides: TGTGCCAGCAGCTTAGCGCAGGGGACAGGGACTGGCTACGAGCAGTACTTC.